This entry concerns a single TCR beta chain. The antigen is unknown. There were TCR beta CDR3 regions amplified from RNA transcripts. Primed by the HTBI set, a first-round RT-PCR was run on the TCR CDR3. TCRdb reprocessed the multiplex PCR reads with MiXCR, giving one entry per CDR3 protein. The repertoire includes roughly 840,000 distinct CDR3 sequences, 38% of them detected once, and around 10% sits in the top ten. Absent ophthalmopathy progression within 18 months defined stable Graves' hyperthyroidism. Fresh peripheral blood, approximately 9.7 ml, was the source of the PBMCs. These data belong to a study of T cells in Graves' hyperthyroidism and ophthalmopathy. Broader study findings: Blood also showed most of the thyroid clonotypes that were expanded above 0.001. Model output signaled ophthalmopathy a median about 6.3 months ahead of onset.

Germline V lookup: CDR1 SGDLS, CDR2 YYNGEE. V shed 4 bases and J shed 7 bases, with 14 bases lying between them. The CDR3 covers 13 residues. The sample taken for sequencing was blood. The TCR originated in a man younger than 35 with Graves' hyperthyroidism. The rearrangement joins TRBV9 to TRBJ1-1; unclear D gene. The CDR3 nucleotides are TGTGCCAGCAGCCAAGATCCGGCACTTGAAGCTTTCTTT. This sequence encodes CASSQDPALEAFF.